This T cell receptor (beta chain) derives from a study of OX40 agonist ivuxolimab in advanced cancers. Across the study: Three dose-escalation patients had partial responses: one with hepatocellular carcinoma and two with cutaneous melanoma.

Turning to this clone: The antigen is not known.

Notes on the study in general: At 0.1 to 3.0 mg/kg, clonal expansion of CD4+ and CD8+ blood T cells had occurred by week 6. CD8+ T cells averaged more expanded clones than CD4+.

Libraries were prepared by immunoSEQ multiplex PCR; TCRdb keeps only in-frame clonotypes and omits some of them. The repertoire includes roughly 72,000 clones, roughly 87% of them detected once, and more than 9.5% sits in the top ten. CDR1 and CDR2 from the germline V gene are ENHRY and SYGVKD. The CDR3 totals 16 residues. The trim removed 4 bases at V and 4 bases at J, leaving 11 bases unmatched. The V and J genes are TRBV10-3 and TRBJ1-2, with 8 bases lining up with TRBD1. The clonotype originates from an adult with an advanced solid tumor such as melanoma, head and neck, liver or kidney cancer. This material consisted of CD4+ or CD8+ T cells sorted from blood, taken in a trial of the OX40 agonist ivuxolimab. Here the CDR3 DNA reads TGTGCCATCAGTGGGGGAGACAGGGGAGTAGGCTATGGCTACACCTTC. Residues: CAISGGDRGVGYGYTF.